Presented here are 8 T cell receptor beta chains from one specimen sequenced in a study of CD8+ T cells in alopecia areata. Treatment described: oral pan-JAK inhibitor, 5-10 mg twice daily. cDNA prepared by RNA extraction and subsequent reverse transcription served as the template for sequencing. Produced via immunoSEQ multiplex PCR; TCRdb's table is partial and in-frame only. Of around 120,000 clones in the sample, over 60% were seen once. Sequenced here: CD4+ T cells sorted from blood, sampled at week 4, from a patient treated with tofacitinib. These TCRs come from a human donor with alopecia areata.

The genes are TRBV30 and TRBJ2-3; the match to TRBD1 covers 8 bases. The V gene's germline CDR1 is GTSNPN and CDR2 SVGIG (reference sequence). The trim removed 2 bases at V and 3 bases at J, leaving 7 bases unmatched. CDR3 length equals 15 residues. CDR3 in amino acids: CAWSTRTGWTDTQYF. CDR3 bases: TGTGCCTGGAGTACCCGGACAGGGTGGACAGATACGCAGTATTTT. The full variable domain, with the rest looked up from reference TRBV30 and TRBJ2-3, is SQTIHQWPATLVQPVGSPLSLECTVEGTSNPNLYWYRQAAGRGLQLLFYSVGIGQISSEVPQNLSASRPQDRQFILSSKKLLLSDSGFYLCAWSTRTGWTDTQYFGPGTRLTVL.

The chain uses TRBV29-1 and TRBJ1-1; 7 bases are a match to TRBD1. The V segment lost 1 base and the J segment 5 bases; nucleotides outside the gene matches: 4. CDR3 length: 13 residues. Germline assignment: CDR1 SQVTM and CDR2 ANQGSEA. The CDR3 DNA reads TGCAGCGTTGAAGTAGGGGGCCGGACTGAAGCTTTCTTT. It specifies CSVEVGGRTEAFF.

The chain couples TRBV29-1 to TRBJ2-7; either TRBD1 or TRBD2 may supply D (5 bases each). Germline V CDR1 and CDR2: SQVTM, ANQGSEA. This CDR3 comprises 13 residues. V lost 7 bases to trimming and J lost 2 bases, with 15 bases between them. Here the CDR3 DNA reads TGCAGCGCTTCTCGGGACCCCCCCTACGAGCAGTACTTC. Protein sequence: CSASRDPPYEQYF.

The chain is built from TRBV7-3 and TRBJ1-2; possibly TRBD1 for D (6 bases). This CDR3 has 14 residues. Germline values: CDR1 SGHTA, CDR2 FQGTGA. Deletions cut 8 bases from V and 3 bases from J, with 16 bases between. CDR3 bases: TGTGCCAGCTCCCTCGGGGGGCCGGACTATGGCTACACCTTC. It yields the protein CASSLGGPDYGYTF. The variable domain in full, completed from reference TRBV7-3 and TRBJ1-2, reads GAGVSQTPSNKVTEKGKYVELRCDPISGHTALYWYRQSLGQGPEFLIYFQGTGAADDSGLPNDRFFAVRPEGSVSTLKIQRTERGDSAVYLCASSLGGPDYGYTFGSGTRLTVV.

This chain joins TRBV7-3 and TRBJ2-3; D not resolved. The CDR3 loop spans 15 amino acids. V was trimmed by 5 bases and J by 1 base, leaving 13 bases between them. In germline, CDR1 is SGHTA, CDR2 FQGTGA. The CDR3 reads CASSKTYLRTDTQYF. The CDR3 DNA reads TGTGCCAGCAGCAAGACCTATCTGCGCACAGATACGCAGTATTTT.

The chain uses TRBV25-1 and TRBJ1-1; maybe TRBD1 (6 bases). Trimming took off 6 bases at V and 5 bases at J, with 16 bases between the two ends. The germline V gene encodes CDR1 MGHDK and CDR2 SYGVNS. There are 14 residues in the CDR3. The CDR3 here is CASSQTGGKTEAFF. CDR3 nucleotide sequence: TGTGCCAGCAGCCAAACGGGGGGCAAAACTGAAGCTTTCTTT.

There are a few counts of this clone. This chain joins TRBV7-9 and TRBJ1-6; TRBD1 is a possible D gene (5 bases). The CDR3 is 14 amino acids. CDR1 SEHNR and CDR2 FQNEAQ come from the germline V gene (reference sequence). Trimming cost V 2 bases and J 8 bases, with 10 bases left between them. CDR3 in amino acids: CASSLKGRYSPLHF. DNA of the CDR3: TGTGCCAGCAGCTTAAAGGGACGCTATTCACCCCTCCACTTT. Variable domain in full (rest from reference TRBV7-9 and TRBJ1-6): DTGVSQNPRHKITKRGQNVTFRCDPISEHNRLYWYRQTLGQGPEFLTYFQNEAQLEKSRLLSDRFSAERPKGSFSTLEIQRTEQGDSAMYLCASSLKGRYSPLHFGNGTRLTVT.

The chain couples TRBV7-2 to TRBJ2-3; TRBD1 is a possible D gene (5 bases). V dropped 11 bases and J dropped 5 bases, with 17 bases sitting between them. The CDR3 is 13 residues long. The germline gives CDR1 SGHTA, CDR2 FQGNSA. Written as DNA, the CDR3 is TGTGCCGGAAGTGAATTCAGGGAAGATACGCAGTATTTT. Amino acids: CAGSEFREDTQYF. Together with reference TRBV7-2 and TRBJ2-3, the CDR3 gives the full variable domain: GAGVSQSPSNKVTEKGKDVELRCDPISGHTALYWYRQSLGQGLEFLIYFQGNSAPDKSGLPSDRFSAERTGGSVSTLTIQRTQQEDSAVYLCAGSEFREDTQYFGPGTRLTVL.